The T cell receptor (beta chain) under discussion was sequenced for a study of T-cell reconstitution after alpha-beta-depleted transplantation in children. This sample's TCRbeta library carried unique molecular identifier barcodes. TCRdb reprocessed the PCR reads with MiXCR, giving one entry per CDR3 protein. The repertoire includes 420,000 or so distinct CDR3 sequences, about a tenth of them detected once, and 4.5% to 6.5% sits in the top ten. Germline values: CDR1 ENHRY, CDR2 SYGVKD. This CDR3 has 15 residues. V lost 7 bases to trimming and J lost 3 bases; unmatched junction nucleotides: 9. This clonotype has only a few counts.

This sample comprised PBMCs from the stem cell graft donor, obtained from the stem cell graft. The clonotype was recovered from a human donor who donated a stem cell graft to a child with acute myeloid leukemia. J is TRBJ2-1 and V is TRBV10-3; the match to TRBD1 covers 7 bases. The CDR3 protein is CAINSPGDSYNEQFF. Written as DNA, the CDR3 is TGTGCCATCAATTCCCCCGGGGACAGCTACAATGAGCAGTTCTTC.